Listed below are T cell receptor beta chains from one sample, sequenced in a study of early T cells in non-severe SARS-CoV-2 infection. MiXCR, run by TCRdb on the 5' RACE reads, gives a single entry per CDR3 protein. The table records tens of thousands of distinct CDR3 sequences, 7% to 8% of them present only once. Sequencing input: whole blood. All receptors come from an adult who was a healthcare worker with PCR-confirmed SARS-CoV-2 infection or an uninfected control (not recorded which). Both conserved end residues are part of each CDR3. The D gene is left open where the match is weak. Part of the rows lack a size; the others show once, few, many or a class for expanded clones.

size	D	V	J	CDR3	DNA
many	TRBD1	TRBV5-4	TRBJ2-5	CASSYRGAETQYF	TGTGCCAGCAGCTACAGGGGAGCGGAGACCCAGTACTTC
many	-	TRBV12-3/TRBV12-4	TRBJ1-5	CASRHTENQPQHF	TGTGCCAGCAGGCATACAGAGAATCAGCCCCAGCATTTT
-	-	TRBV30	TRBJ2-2	CASPAVYLNTGELFF	TGTGCCTCCCCGGCAGTGTATCTAAACACCGGGGAGCTGTTTTTT
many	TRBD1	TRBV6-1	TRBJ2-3	CASLLQGASDTQYF	TGTGCCAGTCTTTTACAGGGGGCCTCGGATACGCAGTATTTT
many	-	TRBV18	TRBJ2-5	CASSTRTGPQETQYF	TGTGCCAGCTCAACACGAACAGGTCCGCAAGAGACCCAGTACTTC
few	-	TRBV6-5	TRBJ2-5	CASSYSSSQETQYF	TGTGCCAGCAGTTACTCATCCAGCCAAGAGACCCAGTACTTC
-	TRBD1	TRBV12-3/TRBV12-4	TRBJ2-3	CASSPQGNTQYF	TGTGCCAGCAGCCCACAGGGGAATACGCAGTATTTT
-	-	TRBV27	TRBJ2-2	CASSYDLNTGELFF	TGTGCCAGCAGCTATGATCTAAACACCGGGGAGCTGTTTTTT
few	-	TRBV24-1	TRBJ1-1	CATSARGSNTEAFF	TGTGCCACCAGTGCCCGGGGTTCGAACACTGAAGCTTTCTTT
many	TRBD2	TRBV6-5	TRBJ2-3	CASKILAGGPDTQYF	TGTGCCAGCAAGATACTAGCGGGAGGCCCAGATACGCAGTATTTT
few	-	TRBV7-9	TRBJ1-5	CASSYGSNQPQHF	TGTGCCAGCAGTTACGGTTCGAATCAGCCCCAGCATTTT
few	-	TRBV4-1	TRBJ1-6	CASRAGTTNSPLHF	TGCGCCAGCAGAGCCGGGACGACTAATTCACCCCTCCACTTT
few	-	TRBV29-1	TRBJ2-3	CSAARGTDTQYF	TGCAGCGCCGCCCGGGGGACCGATACGCAGTATTTT
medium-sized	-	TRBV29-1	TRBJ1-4	CSVRTGEKLFF	TGCAGCGTTCGGACGGGTGAAAAACTGTTTTTT
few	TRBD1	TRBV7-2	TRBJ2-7	CASSSQGTGVKNEQYF	TGTGCCAGCAGCTCCCAGGGGACAGGGGTGAAGAACGAGCAGTACTTC
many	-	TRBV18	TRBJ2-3	CASSREDTQYF	TGTGCCAGCTCACGGGAAGATACGCAGTATTTT
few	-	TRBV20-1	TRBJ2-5	CSATGDARGQETQYF	TGCAGTGCTACAGGAGATGCTAGGGGCCAAGAGACCCAGTACTTC
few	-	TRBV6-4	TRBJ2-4	CVSSGPKNIQYF	TGTGTCAGCAGTGGGCCCAAAAACATTCAGTACTTC
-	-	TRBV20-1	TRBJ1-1	CSARSGYTEAFF	TGCAGTGCTAGGAGCGGTTACACTGAAGCTTTCTTT
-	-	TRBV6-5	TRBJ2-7	CASSYSIQGLYEQYF	TGTGCCAGCAGTTACTCGATACAGGGTCTATACGAGCAGTACTTC
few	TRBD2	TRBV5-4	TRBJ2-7	CASSPGTSGSEQYF	TGTGCCAGCAGCCCGGGGACTAGCGGGAGCGAGCAGTACTTC
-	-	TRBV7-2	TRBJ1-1	CASSLSGTEAFF	TGTGCCAGCAGCTTAAGTGGGACTGAAGCTTTCTTT
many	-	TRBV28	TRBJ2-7	CASIRGDRRYEQYF	TGTGCCAGCATCCGAGGGGACCGCCGCTACGAGCAGTACTTC